This entry concerns a single T cell receptor (beta chain). Each participant's cohort was designated according to participant-reported clinical history. Produced via immunoSEQ multiplex PCR; TCRdb's table is partial and in-frame only. The profile covers 400,000 to 550,000 clones, with approximately 90% appearing a single time and roughly 1.8% taken by the ten largest. The record originates from a study of blood T cell repertoires in COVID-19. The source is a woman between 18 and 30 years old with acute COVID-19. The sample comprised PBMCs or T cells enriched from blood (not recorded which).

The CDR3 DNA is TGCAGCGTTATTGGACAGAACACTGAAGCTTTCTTT. Translating gives CSVIGQNTEAFF. The V gene is TRBV29-1, the J gene TRBJ1-1; D perhaps matches TRBD1 (5 bases). Between the trimmed V and J ends, which lost 5 bases and 1 base, there was a span of 8 bases. In germline, CDR1 is SQVTM, CDR2 ANQGSEA. The CDR3 has 12 residues.